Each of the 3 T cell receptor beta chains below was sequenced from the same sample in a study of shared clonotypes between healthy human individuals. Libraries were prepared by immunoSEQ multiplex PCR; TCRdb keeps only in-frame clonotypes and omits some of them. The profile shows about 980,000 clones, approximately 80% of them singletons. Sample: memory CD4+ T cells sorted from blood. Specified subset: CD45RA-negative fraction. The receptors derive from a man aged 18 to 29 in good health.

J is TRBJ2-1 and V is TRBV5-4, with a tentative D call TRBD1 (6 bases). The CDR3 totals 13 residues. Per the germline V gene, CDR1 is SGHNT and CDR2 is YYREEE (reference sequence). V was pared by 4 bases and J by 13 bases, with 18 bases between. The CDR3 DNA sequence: TGTGCCAGCAGCCCCGACAGGCGCAATAAACAGTTCTTC. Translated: CASSPDRRNKQFF.

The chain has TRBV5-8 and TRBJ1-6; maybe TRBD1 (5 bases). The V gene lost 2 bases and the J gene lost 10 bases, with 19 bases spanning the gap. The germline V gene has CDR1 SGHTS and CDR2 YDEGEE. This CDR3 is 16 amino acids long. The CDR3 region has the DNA TGTGCCAGCAGCTTTATTACAGCGGCAGGGCGATCACCCCTCCACTTT. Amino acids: CASSFITAAGRSPLHF.

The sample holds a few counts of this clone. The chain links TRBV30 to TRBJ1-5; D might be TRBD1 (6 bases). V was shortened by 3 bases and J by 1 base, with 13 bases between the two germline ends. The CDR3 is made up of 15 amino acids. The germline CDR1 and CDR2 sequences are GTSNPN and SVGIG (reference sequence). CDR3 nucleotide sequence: TGTGCCTGGAGGGACCCCAGGGGAAGCAATCAGCCCCAGCATTTT. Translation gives CAWRDPRGSNQPQHF.